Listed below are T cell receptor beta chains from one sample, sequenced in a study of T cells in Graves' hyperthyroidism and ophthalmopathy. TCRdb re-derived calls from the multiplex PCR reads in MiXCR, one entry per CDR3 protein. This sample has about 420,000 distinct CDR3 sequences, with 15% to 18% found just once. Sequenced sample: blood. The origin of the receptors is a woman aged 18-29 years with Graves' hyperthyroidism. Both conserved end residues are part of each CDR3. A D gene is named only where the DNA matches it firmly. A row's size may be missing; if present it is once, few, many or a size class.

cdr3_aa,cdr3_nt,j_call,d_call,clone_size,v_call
CATNPWKEREHPEQFF,TGTGCCACCAACCCCTGGAAGGAGCGGGAGCACCCTGAGCAGTTCTTC,TRBJ2-1,TRBD2,many,TRBV12-3/TRBV12-4
CASSLTRDLYNEQFF,TGTGCCAGCAGCTTAACGCGGGACCTCTACAATGAGCAGTTCTTC,TRBJ2-1,.,many,TRBV7-3
CASALPRRDRGREKLFF,TGTGCCAGCGCCCTCCCTCGCCGGGACAGGGGAAGGGAAAAACTGTTTTTT,TRBJ1-4,TRBD1,.,TRBV19
CASSQHLTGELFF,TGTGCCAGCAGCCAACATCTCACCGGGGAGCTGTTTTTT,TRBJ2-2,.,few,TRBV7-2
CSGGLGDNEQFF,TGCAGCGGGGGTCTAGGCGACAATGAGCAGTTCTTC,TRBJ2-1,.,many,TRBV29-1
CASSQRTDPYNSPLHF,TGCGCCAGCAGCCAAAGGACGGACCCCTATAATTCACCCCTCCACTTT,TRBJ1-6,.,few,TRBV4-1
CASSQSPGQGGETQYF,TGTGCCAGCAGCCAGTCCCCGGGACAGGGTGGTGAGACCCAGTACTTC,TRBJ2-5,TRBD1,once,TRBV3-1
CSAGENEKLFF,TGCAGTGCAGGAGAGAATGAAAAACTGTTTTTT,TRBJ1-4,.,.,TRBV20-1
CASSLVSGRDQFF,TGCGCCAGCAGCTTGGTTAGCGGGAGAGACCAGTTCTTC,TRBJ2-1,TRBD2,.,TRBV5-1
CASSGTSGGDNEQFF,TGTGCCAGCAGTGGGACTAGCGGAGGGGACAATGAGCAGTTCTTC,TRBJ2-1,TRBD2,many,TRBV28
CASSQEAGGITEAFF,TGCGCCAGCAGCCAAGAGGCGGGGGGGATCACTGAAGCTTTCTTT,TRBJ1-1,.,many,TRBV4-1
CSAGQGLTEAFF,TGCAGTGCGGGACAGGGTCTCACTGAAGCTTTCTTT,TRBJ1-1,TRBD1,many,TRBV20-1
CASSLQLAGGLNTDTQYF,TGTGCCAGCAGTTTACAACTAGCGGGAGGGCTGAACACAGATACGCAGTATTTT,TRBJ2-3,TRBD2,.,TRBV28
CASSLASGANVLTF,TGTGCCAGCAGTTTGGCATCTGGGGCCAACGTCCTGACTTTC,TRBJ2-6,.,many,TRBV12-3/TRBV12-4
CASRQTALRLYEQYF,TGTGCCAGCAGGCAGACAGCCCTACGCCTCTACGAGCAGTACTTC,TRBJ2-7,.,.,TRBV6-1
CASSFYGSSYEQYF,TGTGCCAGCAGCTTTTACGGGAGCTCCTACGAGCAGTACTTC,TRBJ2-7,.,few,TRBV11-2
CASNRQGDRKETQYF,TGCGCCAGCAACAGACAGGGAGATCGCAAAGAGACCCAGTACTTC,TRBJ2-5,TRBD1,.,TRBV10-1
CSVAGGRRTEAFF,TGCAGCGTTGCGGGGGGGCGGCGGACTGAAGCTTTCTTT,TRBJ1-1,.,many,TRBV29-1
CASSSVRENSPLHF,TGTGCCAGCAGTTCAGTCAGGGAGAATTCACCCCTCCACTTT,TRBJ1-6,.,many,TRBV6-1
CASIPRDGPYEQYF,TGTGCCAGCATCCCCCGGGACGGCCCCTACGAGCAGTACTTC,TRBJ2-7,.,many,TRBV27
CSARERGFSYNEQFF,TGCAGTGCTAGAGAGCGGGGGTTCTCCTACAATGAGCAGTTCTTC,TRBJ2-1,TRBD2,many,TRBV20-1
CASSLDSSQGQPQHF,TGTGCCAGCAGCTTAGATAGTAGCCAGGGACAGCCCCAGCATTTT,TRBJ1-5,.,many,TRBV11-2